This TCR beta chain was documented in a study of blood T cell repertoires in COVID-19. Study information: From the United States, Italy and Spain came samples of acute and convalescent COVID-19.

V lost 1 base and J 5 bases, leaving 15 bases between the germline ends. CDR1 is SEHNR, CDR2 FQNEAQ, per germline (reference sequence). The CDR3 length is 15 residues. Enrolment of Seattle patients took place during active infection, and they were followed longitudinally. Original data processing: Reference gene primer amplification gave nucleated cell count estimates. The assay was immunoSEQ multiplex PCR, and TCRdb's table has in-frame clones only and misses some. Clone size and the V and J calls come from that table; the DNA yielded D and trimming. Of over 60,000 clones in the sample, about four fifths are singletons; the top ten hold around 14%.

Sample: peripheral blood. This receptor was identified in a man aged 55 to 70 with COVID-19, enrolled during active disease. V is TRBV7-9 and J is TRBJ2-7; D is possibly TRBD1 (6 bases). In DNA form, the CDR3 reads TGTGCCAGCAGCTTAGGGGGTTGGGGGCCAGACGAGCAGTACTTC. It yields the protein CASSLGGWGPDEQYF. The whole variable domain, filled in from reference TRBV7-9 and TRBJ2-7, reads DTGVSQNPRHKITKRGQNVTFRCDPISEHNRLYWYRQTLGQGPEFLTYFQNEAQLEKSRLLSDRFSAERPKGSFSTLEIQRTEQGDSAMYLCASSLGGWGPDEQYFGPGTRLTVT.